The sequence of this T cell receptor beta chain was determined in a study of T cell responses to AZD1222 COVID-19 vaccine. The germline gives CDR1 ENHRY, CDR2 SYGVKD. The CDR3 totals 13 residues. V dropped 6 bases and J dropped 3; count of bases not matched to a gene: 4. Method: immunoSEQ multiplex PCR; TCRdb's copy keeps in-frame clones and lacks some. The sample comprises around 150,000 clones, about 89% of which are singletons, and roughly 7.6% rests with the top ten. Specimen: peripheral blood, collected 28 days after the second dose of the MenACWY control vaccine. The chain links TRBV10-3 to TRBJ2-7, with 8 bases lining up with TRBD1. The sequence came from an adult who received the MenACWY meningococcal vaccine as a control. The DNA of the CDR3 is TGTGCCATCAGCCCGGGACAGGTCTACGAGCAGTACTTC. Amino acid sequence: CAISPGQVYEQYF.